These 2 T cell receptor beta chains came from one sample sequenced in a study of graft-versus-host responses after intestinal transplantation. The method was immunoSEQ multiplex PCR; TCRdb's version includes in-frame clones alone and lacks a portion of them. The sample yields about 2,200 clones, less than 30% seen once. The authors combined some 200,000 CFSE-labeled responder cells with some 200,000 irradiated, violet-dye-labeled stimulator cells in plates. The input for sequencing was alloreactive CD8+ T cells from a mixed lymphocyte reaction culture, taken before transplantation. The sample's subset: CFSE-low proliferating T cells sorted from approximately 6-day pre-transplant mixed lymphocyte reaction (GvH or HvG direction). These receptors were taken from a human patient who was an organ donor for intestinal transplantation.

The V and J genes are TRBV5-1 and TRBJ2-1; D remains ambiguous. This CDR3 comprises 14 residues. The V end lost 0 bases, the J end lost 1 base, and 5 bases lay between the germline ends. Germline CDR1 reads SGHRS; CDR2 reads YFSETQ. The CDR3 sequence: CASSLDGSYNEQFF. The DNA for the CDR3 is TGCGCCAGCAGCTTGGACGGGTCCTACAATGAGCAGTTCTTC.

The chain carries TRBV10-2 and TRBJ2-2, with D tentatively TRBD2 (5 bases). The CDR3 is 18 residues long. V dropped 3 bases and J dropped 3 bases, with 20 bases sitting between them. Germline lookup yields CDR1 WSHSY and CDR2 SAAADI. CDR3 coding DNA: TGCGCCAGCAGTGAACTGCTACTAGGAGCCGTAGACACCGGGGAGCTGTTTTTT. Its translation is CASSELLLGAVDTGELFF.